A single sample is the source of the 30 T cell receptor beta chains below, sequenced in a study of coeliac disease (dated by TCRdb to between 2020 and 2023). Library generation was performed with the immunoSEQ multiplex PCR assay. TCRdb retrieved this table from immuneACCESS and kept in-frame rearrangements only. Not all clones are present; in checked studies, unresolved V genes account for under half, and no reason is known for the remainder. This sample comprises several thousand clones, about three quarters of them detected only once. The ten biggest clones cover roughly 6% of the sample. Sample: lamina propria lymphocytes from the gut. In light of the paper, this sample's cell subset or site label describes: lamina propria cell (LPC) fraction of small intestinal biopsy. These receptors came from a man aged 30 to 45 with celiac disease.

The V gene is TRBV7-3, the J gene TRBJ2-2; 7 bases align to TRBD2. The CDR3 consists of 16 residues. Germline V gives CDR1 SGHTA, CDR2 FQGTGA. The J segment lost 1 base and the V segment lost 4 bases, leaving 6 bases of the junction unmatched. The CDR3 nucleotides are TGTGCCAGCAGCTCCGCCCCGGGAGGGAACACCGGGGAGCTGTTTTTT. It encodes CASSSAPGGNTGELFF.

The chain is built from TRBV11-2 and TRBJ2-7, with 7 bases that match TRBD1. With V trimmed by 0 bases and J by 5 bases, 4 bases remained unmatched. The CDR3 spans 14 residues. From germline, CDR1 is SGHAT and CDR2 FQNNGV. In DNA, the CDR3 is TGTGCCAGCAGCTTAGATCAGACAGGGCACGAGCAGTACTTC. This translates into CASSLDQTGHEQYF. Filled out from reference TRBV11-2 and TRBJ2-7, the complete variable domain reads EAGVAQSPRYKIIEKRQSVAFWCNPISGHATLYWYQQILGQGPKLLIQFQNNGVVDDSQLPKDRFSAERLKGVDSTLKIQPAKLEDSAVYLCASSLDQTGHEQYFGPGTRLTVT.

This clone was recorded a few times. CDR3 nucleotide sequence: TGTGCCAGTCGACTCGGGACAGGGGCCGGAAACACCATATATTTT. This gives the protein CASRLGTGAGNTIYF. The V and J genes are TRBV19 and TRBJ1-3; 10 nucleotides line up with TRBD1. With V trimmed by 8 bases and J by 4 bases, 8 bases remained unmatched. The germline CDR1 and CDR2 sequences are LNHDA and SQIVND (reference sequence). This CDR3 has 15 residues.

The V call is TRBV27, the J call TRBJ1-6; D possibly corresponds to TRBD1 (6 bases). The CDR3 runs 15 residues. Germline lookup yields CDR1 MNHEY and CDR2 SMNVEV (reference sequence). Trimming took 0 bases from V and 10 from J, leaving 13 bases between them. The CDR3 nucleotides read TGTGCCAGCAGTTTATCGAGTCAGGGGTTCTCACCCCTCCACTTT. As protein: CASSLSSQGFSPLHF.

This chain links TRBV9 with TRBJ2-3; 9 bases line up with TRBD2. CDR1 and CDR2 from the germline V gene are SGDLS and YYNGEE. V lost 4 bases and J lost 1; bases outside the gene matches: 4. The CDR3 is made up of 15 amino acids. CDR3 sequence: CASSIRTSGTDTQYF. The CDR3 coding sequence is TGTGCCAGCAGCATAAGGACTAGCGGCACAGATACGCAGTATTTT.

J is TRBJ2-1 and V is TRBV6-4, with TRBD2 matching 7 bases. The CDR3 consists of 16 residues. V was pared by 9 bases and J by 2 bases, with 13 bases of the junction left unmatched. Germline V gene lookup returns CDR1 MRHNA and CDR2 SNTAGT. The CDR3 loop is CASAKEAGATYNEQFF. The CDR3 DNA follows: TGTGCCAGTGCTAAGGAGGCGGGAGCAACCTACAATGAGCAGTTCTTC.

The chain recombines TRBV28 with TRBJ1-5, with 10 nucleotides matching TRBD1. This CDR3 is built from 18 residues. Germline CDR1 MDHEN, CDR2 SYDVKM. The V gene end was trimmed by 5 bases and the J gene end by 2 bases; junction bases not matched to a gene: 12. The chain's CDR3 is CASSLRNDRGLGNQPQHF. CDR3 nucleotide sequence: TGTGCCAGCAGTCTCCGGAATGACAGGGGGCTAGGCAATCAGCCCCAGCATTTT.

The genes are TRBV5-1 and TRBJ2-5; 7 positions agree with TRBD1. The J call may be in error: the DNA end matches TRBJ2-7 better. The germline V gene has CDR1 SGHRS and CDR2 YFSETQ. The CDR3 consists of 15 residues. The CDR3 protein is CASSLQGSSSYEQYF. Written as DNA, the CDR3 is TGCGCCAGCAGCTTACAGGGGTCCAGCTCCTACGAGCAGTACTTC.

As for this clone: At the DNA level, this CDR3 is encoded by other sequences in the same sample as well. The V and J genes are TRBV19 and TRBJ2-6, with D uncertain. The V gene lost 3 bases and the J gene lost 0 bases, with 9 bases spanning the gap. CDR1 and CDR2 from the germline V gene are LNHDA and SQIVND (reference sequence). This CDR3 contains 16 residues. Here the CDR3 reads CASSIWRFSGANVLTF. Here the CDR3 DNA reads TGTGCCAGTAGTATCTGGCGGTTCTCTGGGGCCAACGTCCTGACTTTC.

The chain combines TRBV29-1 with TRBJ2-1; a possible D gene is TRBD2 (5 bases). Trimming pared 6 bases from V and 0 bases from J, leaving 12 bases between. The CDR3 totals 14 residues. CDR1 and CDR2 from the germline V gene are SQVTM and ANQGSEA. CDR3 DNA: TGCAGCGTCGGCCGGGGTAGCTCCTACAATGAGCAGTTCTTC. Its protein is CSVGRGSSYNEQFF.

The genes are TRBV6-1 and TRBJ2-7; D ambiguous. Germline CDR1 and CDR2: MNHNS and SASEGT. The CDR3 runs to 14 residues. With 3 bases removed from V and 4 bases from J, the gap between germline ends came to 13 bases. The chain's CDR3 is CASSETRFRYEQYF. In DNA form, the CDR3 reads TGTGCCAGCAGTGAGACCCGTTTCAGGTACGAGCAGTACTTC.

As to this clone: The identical CDR3 is also encoded by other nucleotide sequences in the sample. This chain links TRBV11-1 with TRBJ2-1; TRBD2 aligns across 8 bases. The V segment lost 1 base and the J segment 10 bases; nucleotides outside the gene matches: 12. The V gene's germline CDR1 is SGHAT and CDR2 FQDESV (reference sequence). The CDR3 is 16 amino acids. CDR3: CASSLGEPLAGHEQFF. Here the CDR3 DNA reads TGTGCCAGCAGCTTAGGGGAACCCTTAGCGGGGCACGAGCAGTTCTTC.

The CDR3 reads CASSQGTGGTYEQYF. The DNA for the CDR3 is TGCGCCAGCAGCCAAGGTACAGGGGGGACCTACGAGCAGTACTTC. The chain combines TRBV4-3 with TRBJ2-7, with TRBD1 matching over 8 bases. Unmatched junction bases numbered 4, after V lost 1 base and J lost 2 bases. The CDR3 runs to 15 residues. Looked up from germline, CDR1 is LGHNA and CDR2 is YSLEER.

This chain joins TRBV6-1 and TRBJ1-1, with D perhaps matching TRBD1 (5 bases). Per the germline V gene, CDR1 is MNHNS and CDR2 is SASEGT. The ends were cut back, 11 bases at V and 3 bases at J, with 13 bases in the middle. The CDR3 consists of 12 residues. The CDR3 protein is CAAEGLDTEAFF. The DNA for the CDR3 is TGTGCCGCCGAGGGACTAGACACTGAAGCTTTCTTT.

This clone was detected once. CDR3 in amino acids: CASDRGRNQPQHF. Written as DNA, the CDR3 is TGTGCCAGCGACAGGGGACGCAATCAGCCCCAGCATTTT. V usage is TRBV2 and J usage is TRBJ1-5; 8 bases fit TRBD1. The junction had 2 bases not matched to a gene; V was cut back by 8 bases and J by 2 bases. The CDR3 contains 13 residues. The germline CDR1 and CDR2 sequences are SNHLY and FYNNEI.

This clone was observed a handful of times. The rearrangement uses TRBV4-1 and TRBJ2-7, with 7 nucleotides matching TRBD1. The CDR3 sequence is 13 residues long. Germline V lookup: CDR1 MGHRA, CDR2 YSYEKL. Trimming took 4 bases from V and 3 from J; bases not matched to a gene: 3. CDR3: CASSRDSIYEQYF. DNA of the CDR3: TGCGCCAGCAGCCGGGACAGTATCTACGAGCAGTACTTC.

The V and J genes are TRBV28 and TRBJ2-7; 8 bases match TRBD1. Germline V lookup: CDR1 MDHEN, CDR2 SYDVKM. V shed 3 bases and J 7 bases; nucleotides not matched to a gene: 11. The CDR3 runs to 15 residues. CDR3 in amino acids: CASSFSVTGEREQYF. In nucleotides, the CDR3 is TGTGCCAGCAGTTTCTCCGTGACAGGGGAGAGGGAGCAGTACTTC.

The chain has TRBV6-1 and TRBJ1-5; TRBD1 agrees at 10 bases. The CDR3 is made up of 15 amino acids. Germline CDR1 and CDR2: MNHNS and SASEGT. The V segment lost 6 bases and the J segment 2 bases; nucleotides outside the gene matches: 4. Here the CDR3 DNA reads TGTGCCAGCAGCCTGGGGACAGGGGGCAATCAGCCCCAGCATTTT. It encodes CASSLGTGGNQPQHF.

This chain uses TRBV7-2 with TRBJ1-2, with 9 bases identical to TRBD1. Germline CDR1 and CDR2: SGHTA and FQGNSA. The CDR3 sequence is 15 residues long. Trimming removed 1 base from V and 0 bases from J; junction bases left unmatched: 0. CDR3 region: CASSLGQGANYGYTF. The CDR3, as DNA: TGTGCCAGCAGCTTAGGACAGGGGGCTAACTATGGCTACACCTTC.

The chain recombines TRBV2 with TRBJ2-1; possible D gene TRBD2, 5 bases. Germline V gene sequence: CDR1 SNHLY, CDR2 FYNNEI. V lost 1 base and J 3 bases, leaving 16 bases between the germline ends. The CDR3 runs 17 residues. CDR3 sequence (DNA): TGTGCCAGCAGTGAAGAGGAAGGGAGCGGAATCTACAATGAGCAGTTCTTC. Amino acid sequence: CASSEEEGSGIYNEQFF.

The sample holds a few counts of this clone. For the CDR3, the DNA is TGTGCCAGCAGTTTAGCGACAGGCGGGACCGGGGAGCTGTTTTTT. It translates to CASSLATGGTGELFF. V and J are TRBV7-3 and TRBJ2-2; TRBD1 might be the D (6 bases). The germline gives CDR1 SGHTA, CDR2 FQGTGA. This CDR3 has 15 amino acids. V was clipped by 6 bases and J by 5 bases, with 16 bases between them.

The V gene is TRBV19, the J gene TRBJ2-7, with TRBD1 matching over 9 bases. The CDR3 covers 14 residues. The germline V gene encodes CDR1 LNHDA and CDR2 SQIVND (reference sequence). V shed 7 bases and J 3 bases; nucleotides not matched to a gene: 7. The CDR3 nucleotides read TGTGCCAGTACCCGGACAGGGGCGGACTACGAGCAGTACTTC. It codes for CASTRTGADYEQYF.

This chain joins TRBV7-9 and TRBJ2-1; 8 bases are shared with TRBD1. After removal of 5 bases from V and 5 bases from J, the junction contained 8 bases not matched to a gene. The V gene's germline CDR1 is SEHNR and CDR2 FQNEAQ (reference sequence). The length of the CDR3 is 15 residues. The CDR3 protein is CASSVDRVDHNEQFF. In DNA form, the CDR3 reads TGTGCCAGCAGCGTGGACAGGGTGGATCACAATGAGCAGTTCTTC. Full variable domain (rest looked up from reference TRBV7-9 and TRBJ2-1): DTGVSQNPRHKITKRGQNVTFRCDPISEHNRLYWYRQTLGQGPEFLTYFQNEAQLEKSRLLSDRFSAERPKGSFSTLEIQRTEQGDSAMYLCASSVDRVDHNEQFFGPGTRLTVL.

The V call is TRBV11-2, the J call TRBJ2-2; D gene unclear. Germline V gives CDR1 SGHAT, CDR2 FQNNGV. The V and J ends lost 1 base and 5 bases respectively, with 14 bases between them. The CDR3 has 16 residues. CDR3: CASSLGHHGWTGELFF. The CDR3 bases are TGTGCCAGCAGCTTAGGTCACCACGGGTGGACCGGGGAGCTGTTTTTT.

In this sample, this clone turned up a few times. CDR3 coding DNA: TGTGCCTGGAGTCACAGGGACCCTTCTGGAAACACCATATATTTT. Protein product: CAWSHRDPSGNTIYF. The chain carries TRBV30 and TRBJ1-3, with D perhaps TRBD1 (6 bases). Trimming removed 2 bases from V and 1 base from J, with 12 bases in between. The CDR3 has 15 residues. The germline gives CDR1 GTSNPN, CDR2 SVGIG (reference sequence).

This chain uses TRBV28 with TRBJ1-5, with TRBD1 matching 7 bases. The CDR3 is 14 residues long. Germline V lookup: CDR1 MDHEN, CDR2 SYDVKM. The V and J ends lost 5 bases and 5 bases, in that order; junction bases with no gene match: 6. CDR3 sequence (DNA): TGTGCCAGCAGTCTCGGACAGGTTCATCAGCCCCAGCATTTT. This gives the protein CASSLGQVHQPQHF. The whole variable domain, remainder taken from reference TRBV28 and TRBJ1-5, is DVKVTQSSRYLVKRTGEKVFLECVQDMDHENMFWYRQDPGLGLRLIYFSYDVKMKEKGDIPEGYSVSREKKERFSLILESASTNQTSMYLCASSLGQVHQPQHFGDGTRLSIL.

Only one count was recorded for this clone. The V gene is TRBV9, the J gene TRBJ2-1; TRBD2 agrees at 14 bases. The CDR3 covers 16 residues. Looked up from germline, CDR1 is SGDLS and CDR2 is YYNGEE. V lost 3 bases and J lost 8; bases outside the gene matches: 7. Here the CDR3 DNA reads TGTGCCAGCAGCGCAACCGGGACTAGCGGGAGTCATGAGCAGTTCTTC. Translated: CASSATGTSGSHEQFF.

The chain uses TRBV19 and TRBJ1-5, with 8 positions matching TRBD1. Germline V gives CDR1 LNHDA, CDR2 SQIVND (reference sequence). This CDR3 spans 15 amino acids. The V and J ends lost 9 bases and 6 bases, in that order; junction bases with no gene match: 13. DNA of the CDR3: TGTGCCAGCCGAAAAATTGGACAGGGTCCTCAGCCCCAGCATTTT. This translates into CASRKIGQGPQPQHF.

The CDR3 nucleotides are TGTGCCAGTAGTATAGCCATCCAGGGGGCAGGCAATCAGCCCCAGCATTTT. Translation: CASSIAIQGAGNQPQHF. This chain joins TRBV19 and TRBJ1-5; 8 bases match TRBD1. Trimming removed 1 base from V and 2 bases from J; junction bases left unmatched: 7. Per the germline V gene, CDR1 is LNHDA and CDR2 is SQIVND (reference sequence). This CDR3 has 17 amino acids.

The CDR3 bases are TGCGCCAGCAGCTTGGCGGCAGGGGGCGGTCGGGAGCAGTACTTC. Its translation: CASSLAAGGGREQYF. V and J are TRBV5-1 and TRBJ2-7, with 8 positions matching TRBD1. Germline V gene data show CDR1 as SGHRS and CDR2 as YFSETQ. The V gene end was trimmed by 0 bases and the J gene end by 7 bases; junction bases not matched to a gene: 9. This CDR3 contains 15 residues.